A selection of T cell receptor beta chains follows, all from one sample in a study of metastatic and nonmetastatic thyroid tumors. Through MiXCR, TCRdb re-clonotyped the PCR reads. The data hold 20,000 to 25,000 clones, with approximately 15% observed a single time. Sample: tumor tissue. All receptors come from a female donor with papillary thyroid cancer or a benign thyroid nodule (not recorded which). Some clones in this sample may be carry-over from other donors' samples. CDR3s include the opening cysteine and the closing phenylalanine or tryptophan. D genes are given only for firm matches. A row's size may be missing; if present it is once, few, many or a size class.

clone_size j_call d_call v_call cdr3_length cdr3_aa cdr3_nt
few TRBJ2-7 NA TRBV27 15 CASPRSGGQNYEQYF TGTGCCAGCCCCCGATCGGGGGGACAGAACTACGAGCAGTACTTC
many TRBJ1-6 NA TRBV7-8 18 CASSLGGDGSSYNSPLHF TGTGCCAGCAGCTTAGGGGGGGACGGGAGCTCCTATAATTCACCCCTCCACTTT
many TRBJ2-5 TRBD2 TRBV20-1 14 CSGTSGRNQETQYF TGCAGCGGGACTAGCGGGAGGAATCAAGAGACCCAGTACTTC
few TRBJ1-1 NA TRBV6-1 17 CASSPFMGLIVDTEAFF TGTGCCAGCAGTCCATTCATGGGTTTAATCGTAGACACTGAAGCTTTCTTT
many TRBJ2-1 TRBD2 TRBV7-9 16 CASSLEAGGYHNEQFF TGTGCCAGCAGCTTAGAGGCGGGAGGGTATCACAATGAGCAGTTCTTC
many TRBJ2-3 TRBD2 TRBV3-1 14 CASSQVASGDTQYF TGTGCCAGCAGCCAAGTGGCTAGCGGGGATACGCAGTATTTT
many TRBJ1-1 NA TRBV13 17 CASTQRGASSMNTEAFF TGTGCCAGCACCCAACGGGGGGCATCGAGCATGAACACTGAAGCTTTCTTT
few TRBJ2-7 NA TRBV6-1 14 CASTMYTGTYEQYF TGTGCCAGCACCATGTACACGGGTACCTACGAGCAGTACTTC
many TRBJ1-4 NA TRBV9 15 CASTRGGQGGEKLFF TGTGCCAGCACCCGGGGGGGGCAGGGAGGCGAAAAACTGTTTTTT
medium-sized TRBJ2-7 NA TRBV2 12 CASSWSMGEQYF TGTGCCAGCAGTTGGAGCATGGGCGAGCAGTACTTC
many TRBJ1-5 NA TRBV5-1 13 CASSLAGNQPQHF TGCGCCAGCAGCTTGGCGGGCAATCAGCCCCAGCATTTT
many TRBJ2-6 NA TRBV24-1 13 CATSGTGANVLTF TGTGCCACCAGTGGGACAGGGGCCAACGTCCTGACTTTC
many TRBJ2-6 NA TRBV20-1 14 CSAQDRTGANVLTF TGCAGTGCCCAAGACAGAACCGGGGCCAACGTCCTGACTTTC
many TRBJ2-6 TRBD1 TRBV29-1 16 CSVVPGQGPGANVLTF TGCAGCGTCGTCCCGGGACAGGGGCCTGGGGCCAACGTCCTGACTTTC
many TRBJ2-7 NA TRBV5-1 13 CASSLTGALEQYF TGCGCCAGCAGCTTGACTGGGGCGCTCGAGCAGTACTTC
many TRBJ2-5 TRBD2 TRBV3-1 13 CAVTSGRPTGQYF TGTGCCGTGACTAGCGGGAGGCCCACGGGCCAGTACTTC
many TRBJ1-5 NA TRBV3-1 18 CASSQEVGSGYSNQPQHF TGTGCCAGCAGCCAAGAAGTCGGAAGCGGCTATAGCAATCAGCCCCAGCATTTT
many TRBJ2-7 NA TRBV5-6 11 CASSLNYEQYF TGTGCCAGCAGCTTGAACTACGAGCAGTACTTC
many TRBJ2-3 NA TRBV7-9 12 CASSLIRGTQYF TGTGCCAGCAGCTTAATTCGGGGAACGCAGTATTTT
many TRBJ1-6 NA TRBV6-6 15 CASSYSGQLHSPLHF TGTGCCAGCAGTTACTCAGGACAGCTTCATTCACCCCTCCACTTT
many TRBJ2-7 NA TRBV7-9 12 CASSSGTYEQYF TGTGCCAGCAGCTCAGGAACCTACGAGCAGTACTTC
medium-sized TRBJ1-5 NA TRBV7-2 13 CASSFQQGQPQHF TGTGCCAGCAGCTTCCAACAGGGCCAGCCCCAGCATTTT
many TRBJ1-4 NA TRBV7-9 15 CASSLAGPTNEKLFF TGTGCCAGCAGTCTTGCGGGACCAACTAATGAAAAACTGTTTTTT
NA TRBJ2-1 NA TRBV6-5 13 CASSSGPRDEHFF TGTGCCAGCAGTTCAGGGCCGAGGGATGAGCATTTCTTC
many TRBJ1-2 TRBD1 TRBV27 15 CASSLVGGRNYGYTF TGTGCCAGCAGTTTAGTAGGGGGCCGTAACTATGGCTACACCTTC
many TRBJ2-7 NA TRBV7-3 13 CASSLGPDYEQYF TGTGCCAGCAGCTTGGGACCAGACTACGAGCAGTACTTC
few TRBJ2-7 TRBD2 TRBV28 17 CASSLLTSGSSSYEQYF TGTGCCAGCAGTTTATTGACTAGCGGCTCTAGCTCCTACGAGCAGTACTTC
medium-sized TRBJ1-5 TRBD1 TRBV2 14 CASIATGGNQPQHF TGTGCCAGCATTGCTACAGGGGGCAATCAGCCCCAGCATTTT
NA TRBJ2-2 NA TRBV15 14 CATSRVSSTGELFF TGTGCCACCAGCAGGGTATCGAGCACCGGGGAGCTGTTTTTT
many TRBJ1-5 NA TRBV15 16 CATSRGPDGSNQPQHF TGTGCCACCAGCAGGGGACCTGATGGAAGCAATCAGCCCCAGCATTTT
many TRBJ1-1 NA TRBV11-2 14 CASSVGVMNTEAFF TGTGCCAGCAGCGTCGGTGTCATGAACACTGAAGCTTTCTTT
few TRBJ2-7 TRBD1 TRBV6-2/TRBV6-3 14 CASSYKGATGEQYF TGTGCCAGCAGTTACAAGGGGGCCACCGGGGAGCAGTACTTC
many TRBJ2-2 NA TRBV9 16 CASSVLARTNTGELFF TGTGCCAGCAGCGTATTGGCGAGAACGAACACCGGGGAGCTGTTTTTT
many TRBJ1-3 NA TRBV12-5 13 CASAPQVGDTIYF TGTGCTAGTGCCCCACAGGTGGGCGATACCATATATTTT
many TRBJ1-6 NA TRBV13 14 CASSFGGDNSPLHF TGTGCCAGCAGCTTCGGAGGGGATAATTCACCCCTCCACTTT
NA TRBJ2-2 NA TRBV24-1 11 CATSRTGELLF TGTGCCACCAGTAGGACCGGGGAGCTGCTCTTT
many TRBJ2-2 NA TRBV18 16 CASSPPKTSNFGELFF TGTGCCAGCTCACCCCCGAAGACCTCTAATTTCGGGGAGCTGTTTTTT